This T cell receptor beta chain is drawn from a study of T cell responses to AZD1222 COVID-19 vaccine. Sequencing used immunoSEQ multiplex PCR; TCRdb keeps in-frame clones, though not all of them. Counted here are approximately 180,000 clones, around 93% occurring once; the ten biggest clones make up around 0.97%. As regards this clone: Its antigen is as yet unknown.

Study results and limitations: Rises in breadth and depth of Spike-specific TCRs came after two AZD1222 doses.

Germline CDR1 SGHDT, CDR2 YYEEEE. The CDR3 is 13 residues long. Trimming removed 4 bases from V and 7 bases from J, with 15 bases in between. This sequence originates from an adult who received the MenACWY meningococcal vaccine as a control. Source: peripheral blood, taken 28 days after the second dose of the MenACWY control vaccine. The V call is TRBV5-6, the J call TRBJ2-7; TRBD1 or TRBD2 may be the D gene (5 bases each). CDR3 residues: CASSKDITGEQYF. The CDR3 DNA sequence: TGTGCCAGCAGCAAGGACATAACGGGGGAGCAGTACTTC.